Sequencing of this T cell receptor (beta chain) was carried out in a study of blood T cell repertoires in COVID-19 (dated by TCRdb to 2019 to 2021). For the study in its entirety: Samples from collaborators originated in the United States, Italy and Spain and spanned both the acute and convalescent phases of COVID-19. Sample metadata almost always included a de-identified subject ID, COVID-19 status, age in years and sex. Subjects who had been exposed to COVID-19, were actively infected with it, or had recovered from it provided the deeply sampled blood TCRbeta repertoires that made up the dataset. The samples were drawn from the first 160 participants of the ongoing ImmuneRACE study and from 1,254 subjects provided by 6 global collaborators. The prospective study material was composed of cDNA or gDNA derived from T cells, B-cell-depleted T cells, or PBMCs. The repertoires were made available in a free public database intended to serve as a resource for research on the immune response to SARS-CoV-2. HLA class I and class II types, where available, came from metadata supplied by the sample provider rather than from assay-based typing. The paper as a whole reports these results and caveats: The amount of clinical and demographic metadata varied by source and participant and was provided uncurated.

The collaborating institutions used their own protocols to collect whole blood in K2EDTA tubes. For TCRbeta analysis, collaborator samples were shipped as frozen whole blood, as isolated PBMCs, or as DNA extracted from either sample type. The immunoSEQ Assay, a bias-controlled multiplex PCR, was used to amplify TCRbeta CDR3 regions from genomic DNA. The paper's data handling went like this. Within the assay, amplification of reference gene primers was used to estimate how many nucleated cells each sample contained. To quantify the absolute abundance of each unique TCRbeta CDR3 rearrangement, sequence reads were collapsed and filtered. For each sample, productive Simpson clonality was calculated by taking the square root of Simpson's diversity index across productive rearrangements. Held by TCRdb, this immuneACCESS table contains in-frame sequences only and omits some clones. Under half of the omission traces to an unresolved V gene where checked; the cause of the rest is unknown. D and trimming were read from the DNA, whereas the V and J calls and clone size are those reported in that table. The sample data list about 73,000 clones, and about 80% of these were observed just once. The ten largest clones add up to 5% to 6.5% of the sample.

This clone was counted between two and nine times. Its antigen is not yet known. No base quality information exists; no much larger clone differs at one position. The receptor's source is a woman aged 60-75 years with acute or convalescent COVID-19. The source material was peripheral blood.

The CDR3 corresponds to CASSQDFGTGFSNQPQHF. The DNA is TGCGCCAGCAGCCAAGACTTTGGGACAGGATTTAGCAATCAGCCCCAGCATTTT. This chain joins TRBV4-1 to TRBJ1-5; TRBD1 lines up with 8 middle nucleotides. From the cysteine through the phenylalanine, the CDR3 covers 18 amino acids. The only DNA kept is the CDR3, 54 bases in frame from the first base. Reading the germline V gene gives CDR1 MGHRA and CDR2 YSYEKL. The germline V and J ends show losses of 0 bases and 0 bases respectively, and no gene match explains 7 bases of the junction.